These 25 T cell receptor beta chains originate from one sample sequenced in a study of T cell responses to AZD1222 COVID-19 vaccine. Profiled with immunoSEQ multiplex PCR; TCRdb holds only in-frame clones, not every one. The data contain about 160,000 clones, approximately 91% of them seen just once; the ten biggest clones take up more than 5%. The sample was peripheral blood, taken on day 0 of AZD1222 vaccination. The receptors originated from an adult in good health.

The rearrangement links TRBV25-1 to TRBJ1-1; possibly TRBD1 for D (6 bases). Germline V gene lookup returns CDR1 MGHDK and CDR2 SYGVNS. The ends were cut back, 2 bases at V and 11 bases at J, with 15 bases in the middle. CDR3 length equals 13 residues. The CDR3 region is CASSETTGKRAFF. In DNA form, the CDR3 reads TGTGCCAGCAGTGAAACCACAGGGAAGCGCGCTTTCTTT.

The V gene is TRBV9, the J gene TRBJ2-2, with 8 bases lining up with TRBD1. There are 15 residues in the CDR3. CDR1 and CDR2 (germline): SGDLS, YYNGEE. V lost 4 bases and J lost 3; bases outside the gene matches: 5. CDR3 region: CASSRTGGDTGELFF. DNA of the CDR3: TGTGCCAGCAGCAGAACAGGGGGAGACACCGGGGAGCTGTTTTTT.

V usage is TRBV5-6 and J usage is TRBJ2-3, with 10 bases that match TRBD1. Germline assignment: CDR1 SGHDT and CDR2 YYEEEE. The junction had 3 bases not matched to a gene; V was cut back by 4 bases and J by 1 base. The CDR3 spans 15 residues. In nucleotides, the CDR3 is TGTGCCAGCAGCGCGGGACAGGGGCGCACAGATACGCAGTATTTT. This gives the protein CASSAGQGRTDTQYF.

This clone showed up just a few times. The chain carries TRBV6-2 or TRBV6-3 and TRBJ2-1; D is ambiguous. The length of the CDR3 is 16 residues. Trimming left V 6 bases short and J 7 bases short, with 22 bases between. The germline CDR1 and CDR2 sequences are MNHEY and SVGEGT. The CDR3 DNA sequence: TGTGCCAGCAGCCCCTATACAGTGGGTCAGTTGAATGAGCAGTTCTTC. This encodes CASSPYTVGQLNEQFF.

This clone was seen just once. The genes are TRBV5-6 and TRBJ1-6, with D hard to call. The germline V gene has CDR1 SGHDT and CDR2 YYEEEE. V was shortened by 3 bases and J by 3 bases, with 16 bases between the two germline ends. CDR3 length: 17 residues. The CDR3 sequence: CASSSTFRHDYNSPLHF. The CDR3 nucleotides read TGTGCCAGCAGCTCCACGTTCCGTCACGACTATAATTCACCCCTCCACTTT.

The chain links TRBV28 to TRBJ2-7, with TRBD1 matching over 9 bases. V dropped 2 bases and J dropped 5; count of bases not matched to a gene: 7. The CDR3 has 15 residues. The V gene's germline CDR1 is MDHEN and CDR2 SYDVKM. The CDR3 coding sequence is TGTGCCAGCAGTTTACCACAGGGGGCGCGGGACGAGCAGTACTTC. Translation: CASSLPQGARDEQYF.

The chain carries TRBV3-1 (or the pseudogene TRBV3-2) and TRBJ2-7; 7 bases map to TRBD2. CDR3 length: 16 amino acids. The V gene end was trimmed by 4 bases and the J gene end by 3 bases; junction bases not matched to a gene: 12. Germline V gene sequence: CDR1 LGHDT, CDR2 YNNKEL (reference sequence). The CDR3 loop reads CASSRKREEGDYEQYF. CDR3 sequence (DNA): TGTGCCAGCAGCCGAAAACGGGAGGAAGGGGACTACGAGCAGTACTTC.

The chain is built from TRBV5-4 and TRBJ2-1; unclear D gene. CDR3 length: 11 residues. Germline assignment: CDR1 SGHNT and CDR2 YYREEE (reference sequence). Trimming pared 4 bases from V and 8 bases from J, leaving 7 bases between. CDR3 protein: CASSGFDEQFF. The CDR3 DNA follows: TGTGCCAGCAGCGGGTTTGATGAGCAGTTCTTC.

The table lists this clone with a few counts. The V and J genes are TRBV5-1 and TRBJ2-3; D call uncertain. The V gene's germline CDR1 is SGHRS and CDR2 YFSETQ. This CDR3 spans 13 amino acids. With 3 bases removed from V and 1 base from J, the gap between germline ends came to 6 bases. This CDR3 is CASSSIGTDTQYF. In DNA form, the CDR3 reads TGCGCCAGCAGCTCTATTGGCACAGATACGCAGTATTTT.

The rearrangement uses TRBV6-5 and TRBJ2-3; D uncertain. The CDR3 contains 13 residues. Looked up from germline, CDR1 is MNHEY and CDR2 is SVGAGI. V gave up 0 bases and J gave up 2 bases, with 3 bases separating them. CDR3 loop: CASSYSYTDTQYF. The CDR3 DNA sequence: TGTGCCAGCAGTTACTCCTACACAGATACGCAGTATTTT.

This chain connects TRBV13 to TRBJ1-3; D is undetermined. The CDR3 consists of 14 residues. The germline V gene has CDR1 PRHDT and CDR2 FYEKMQ (reference sequence). V lost 5 bases and J lost 0, with 8 bases in between. The CDR3 DNA reads as TGTGCCAGCAGCGTCGTTAACTCTGGAAACACCATATATTTT. Protein: CASSVVNSGNTIYF. Using reference TRBV13 and TRBJ1-3 for the parts outside the CDR3, the full variable domain is AAGVIQSPRHLIKEKRETATLKCYPIPRHDTVYWYQQGPGQDPQFLISFYEKMQSDKGSIPDRFSAQQFSDYHSELNMSSLELGDSALYFCASSVVNSGNTIYFGEGSWLTVV.

This rearrangement joins TRBV14 to TRBJ2-1; 8 bases are shared with TRBD2. This CDR3 is built from 17 residues. V trimming: 2 bases; J trimming: 3 bases; junction bases outside the gene matches: 9. Germline lookup yields CDR1 SGHDN and CDR2 FVKESK. The CDR3 DNA sequence: TGTGCCAGCAGCCAACGTACTAGCGGACCGAACTACAATGAGCAGTTCTTC. This gives the protein CASSQRTSGPNYNEQFF. The complete variable domain, with remaining parts taken from reference TRBV14 and TRBJ2-1, reads EAGVTQFPSHSVIEKGQTVTLRCDPISGHDNLYWYRRVMGKEIKFLLHFVKESKQDESGMPNNRFLAERTGGTYSTLKVQPAELEDSGVYFCASSQRTSGPNYNEQFFGPGTRLTVL.

The chain carries TRBV7-9 and TRBJ2-7; D may match TRBD1 or TRBD2 (5 bases each). From germline, CDR1 is SEHNR and CDR2 FQNEAQ (reference sequence). The CDR3 totals 13 residues. Trimming removed 5 bases from V and 3 bases from J, with 11 bases in between. DNA for the CDR3: TGTGCCAGCAGCCCAGGGAGTCGCTACGAGCAGTACTTC. Residues: CASSPGSRYEQYF. Variable domain in full (rest from reference TRBV7-9 and TRBJ2-7): DTGVSQNPRHKITKRGQNVTFRCDPISEHNRLYWYRQTLGQGPEFLTYFQNEAQLEKSRLLSDRFSAERPKGSFSTLEIQRTEQGDSAMYLCASSPGSRYEQYFGPGTRLTVT.

The V call is TRBV5-1, the J call TRBJ2-7; TRBD2 matches at 8 bases. The germline V gene has CDR1 SGHRS and CDR2 YFSETQ. The V gene end was trimmed by 4 bases and the J gene end by 2 bases; junction bases not matched to a gene: 8. The CDR3 sequence is 15 residues long. CDR3 bases: TGCGCCAGCAGCCCCCGGGGGGGATTCACCTACGAGCAGTACTTC. Translated, it gives CASSPRGGFTYEQYF.

CDR3 residues: CASSQEGDNQPQHF. The CDR3 region has the DNA TGTGCCAGCAGCCAAGAAGGGGATAATCAGCCCCAGCATTTT. The V and J genes are TRBV4-2 and TRBJ1-5, with a possible D match to TRBD1 (5 bases). Trimming cost V 0 bases and J 4 bases, with 7 bases left between them. Per the germline V gene, CDR1 is LGHNA and CDR2 is YNFKEQ. The CDR3 loop spans 14 amino acids.

The chain is built from TRBV3-1 (or the pseudogene TRBV3-2) and TRBJ2-1; weak D call: TRBD1 (6 bases). Per germline, CDR1 LGHDT and CDR2 YNNKEL (reference sequence). Trimming cost V 1 base and J 6 bases, with 10 bases left between them. The CDR3 contains 14 residues. As DNA, the CDR3 is TGTGCCAGCAGCCAAGTCAAAGGGGGCAATGAGCAGTTCTTC. Amino acid sequence: CASSQVKGGNEQFF.

The chain is built from TRBV5-4 and TRBJ2-7; 8 bases match TRBD1. This CDR3 has 15 amino acids. Germline CDR1 and CDR2: SGHNT and YYREEE (reference sequence). Trimming at V came to 6 bases and at J to 2 bases, leaving 10 bases not matched to a gene. The CDR3 region is CASTVGTGGPYEQYF. The CDR3 DNA follows: TGTGCCAGCACCGTCGGGACAGGTGGTCCCTACGAGCAGTACTTC.

This clone was found a few times. This chain connects TRBV7-2 to TRBJ2-7; 7 nucleotides align to TRBD2. The CDR3 length is 15 residues. V trimming: 0 bases; J trimming: 2 bases; junction bases outside the gene matches: 4. CDR1 is SGHTA and CDR2 is FQGNSA in the germline V gene. The CDR3 reads CASSLAQAGTYEQYF. The CDR3 DNA sequence: TGTGCCAGCAGCTTAGCGCAAGCGGGGACCTACGAGCAGTACTTC.

The chain couples TRBV11-1 to TRBJ1-1; weak D call: TRBD1 (5 bases). This CDR3 has 13 residues. Trimming cost V 2 bases and J 6 bases, with 10 bases left between them. Germline CDR1 is SGHAT and CDR2 is FQDESV (reference sequence). CDR3 in amino acids: CASSLLGGAEAFF. CDR3 DNA sequence: TGTGCCAGCAGCTTACTTGGGGGGGCTGAAGCTTTCTTT.

The V and J genes are TRBV5-1 and TRBJ2-7, with TRBD1 identical over 8 bases. The junction had 1 base not matched to a gene; V was cut back by 0 bases and J by 2 bases. This CDR3 spans 14 amino acids. CDR1 is SGHRS and CDR2 is YFSETQ in the germline V gene. The CDR3, as DNA: TGCGCCAGCAGCTTGGGGACAGGGCCCTACGAGCAGTACTTC. This gives the protein CASSLGTGPYEQYF.

The genes are TRBV29-1 and TRBJ2-3; no clear D gene. The CDR3 has 11 amino acids. CDR1 and CDR2 (germline): SQVTM, ANQGSEA. V shed 7 bases and J shed 4 bases, with 9 bases lying between them. Here the CDR3 DNA reads TGCAGCGCTAATTCTGCAGATACGCAGTATTTT. This sequence encodes CSANSADTQYF.

This rearrangement joins TRBV10-3 to TRBJ1-6, with 8 bases lining up with TRBD1. This CDR3 is 14 amino acids long. After removal of 6 bases from V and 8 bases from J, the junction contained 6 bases not matched to a gene. The germline gives CDR1 ENHRY, CDR2 SYGVKD. The CDR3 nucleotides are TGTGCCATCAGGGGGCCAGGGGGCGATTCACCCCTCCACTTT. This codes for CAIRGPGGDSPLHF.

This clone was found once. The V and J genes are TRBV21-1 and TRBJ2-2; the D segment call TRBD2 is taken from the table without a DNA check. TRBV21-1 represents a pseudogene. The CDR3 is 21 residues long. CDR3 sequence: CASSRGLDLVAASSGTGELFF. DNA for the CDR3: TGTGCCAGCAGCCGGGGACTTGATTTAGTAGCGGCTTCTTCGGGCACCGGGGAGCTGTTTTTT.

The chain has TRBV11-3 and TRBJ1-1; 7 nucleotides align to TRBD1. The CDR3 is 13 amino acids. Looked up from germline, CDR1 is SGHNT and CDR2 is YENEEA. V lost 8 bases, J lost 1 base, and 4 bases stayed unmatched. The CDR3 sequence: CASSTGRNTEAFF. In DNA, the CDR3 is TGTGCCAGCTCGACAGGGAGGAACACTGAAGCTTTCTTT.

J is TRBJ2-2 and V is TRBV6-2 or TRBV6-3; D call uncertain. This CDR3 region has 13 residues. CDR1 MNHEY and CDR2 SVGEGT come from the germline V gene. V lost 7 bases and J 5 bases, leaving 11 bases between the germline ends. The DNA of the CDR3 is TGTGCCAGCACCCCGACGGAAACCGGGGAGCTGTTTTTT. Translation gives CASTPTETGELFF.